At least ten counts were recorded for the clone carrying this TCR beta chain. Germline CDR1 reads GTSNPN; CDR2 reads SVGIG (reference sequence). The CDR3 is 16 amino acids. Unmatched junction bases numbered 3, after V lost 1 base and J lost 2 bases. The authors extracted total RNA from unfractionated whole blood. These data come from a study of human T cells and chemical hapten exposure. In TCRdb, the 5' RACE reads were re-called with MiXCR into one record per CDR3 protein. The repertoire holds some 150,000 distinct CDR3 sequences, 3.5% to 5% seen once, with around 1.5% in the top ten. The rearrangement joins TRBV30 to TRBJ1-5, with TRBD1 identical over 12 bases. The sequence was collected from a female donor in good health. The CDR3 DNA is TGTGCCTGGAGTGCGGGACAGGGGGCTCGCAATCAGCCCCAGCATTTT. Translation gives CAWSAGQGARNQPQHF.